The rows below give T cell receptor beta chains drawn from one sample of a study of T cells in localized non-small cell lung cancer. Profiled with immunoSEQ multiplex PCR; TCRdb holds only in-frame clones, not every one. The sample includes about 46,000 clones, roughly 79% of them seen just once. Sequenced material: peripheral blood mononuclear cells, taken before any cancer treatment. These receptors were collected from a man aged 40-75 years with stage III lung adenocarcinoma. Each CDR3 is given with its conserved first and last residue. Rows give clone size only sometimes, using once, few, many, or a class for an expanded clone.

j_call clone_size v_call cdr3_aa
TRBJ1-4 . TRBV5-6 CASSLYRAGEKLFF
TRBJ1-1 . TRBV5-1 CASSSGQGNTEAFF
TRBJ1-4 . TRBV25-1 CASSWGGDEKLFF
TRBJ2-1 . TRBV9 CASSVDTAYNEQFF
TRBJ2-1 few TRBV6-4 CASSASGTGGNEQFF
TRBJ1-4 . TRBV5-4 CASSPTGSTNEKLFF
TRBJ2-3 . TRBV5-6 CASSLAGGPTDTQYF
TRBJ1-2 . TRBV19 CASSILPADGYTF
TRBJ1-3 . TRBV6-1 CASRDSSGNTIYF
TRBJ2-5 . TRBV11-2 CASSSALRTGGETQYF
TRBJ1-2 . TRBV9 CASSVDATGFYGYTF
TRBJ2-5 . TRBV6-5 CASRDRGHETQYF
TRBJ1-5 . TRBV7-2 CASSSLSERPQHF
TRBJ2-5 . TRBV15 CATSREIVTSGGQETQYF
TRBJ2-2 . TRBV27 CASSRGDRLMNTGELFF
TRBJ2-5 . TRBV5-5 CASSPWGATQETQYF
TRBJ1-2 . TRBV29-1 CSVEDDGYTF
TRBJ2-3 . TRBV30 CAWSLIYRTTKSTDTQYF